Shown below are 12 T cell receptor beta chains from a single sample sequenced in a study of T cell responses to AZD1222 COVID-19 vaccine. The method was immunoSEQ multiplex PCR; TCRdb's version includes in-frame clones alone and lacks a portion of them. The sample lists about 190,000 clones; 75% to 90% were seen once. The starting material was peripheral blood, obtained on day 0 of AZD1222 vaccination. These receptors were obtained from an adult in good health.

The chain carries TRBV7-2 and TRBJ2-1; 10 positions agree with TRBD1. Germline trimming cut 11 bases from V and 3 bases from J; bases unmatched to any gene: 4. The CDR3 extends over 13 amino acids. Germline CDR1 and CDR2: SGHTA and FQGNSA. The CDR3 coding sequence is TGTGCCCTCCGGACAGGGGGCTACAATGAGCAGTTCTTC. Translated, it gives CALRTGGYNEQFF. The full variable domain, completed using reference TRBV7-2 and TRBJ2-1, is GAGVSQSPSNKVTEKGKDVELRCDPISGHTALYWYRQSLGQGLEFLIYFQGNSAPDKSGLPSDRFSAERTGGSVSTLTIQRTQQEDSAVYLCALRTGGYNEQFFGPGTRLTVL.

The chain recombines TRBV11-2 with TRBJ1-1, with D perhaps matching TRBD1 (5 bases). Germline V CDR1 and CDR2: SGHAT, FQNNGV. V was shortened by 1 base and J by 5 bases, with 11 bases between the two germline ends. The CDR3 is made up of 14 amino acids. The CDR3 DNA reads as TGTGCCAGCAGCTTAGGAGGGAGGGGAACTGAAGCTTTCTTT. It specifies CASSLGGRGTEAFF.

V gene TRBV5-1 combines with J gene TRBJ1-1; 8 nucleotides match TRBD1. The V segment lost 0 bases and the J segment 5 bases; nucleotides outside the gene matches: 9. CDR3 length: 16 amino acids. Germline lookup yields CDR1 SGHRS and CDR2 YFSETQ. The CDR3 coding sequence is TGCGCCAGCAGCTTGGGATACGGACAGGGTGGGACTGAAGCTTTCTTT. It codes for CASSLGYGQGGTEAFF.

This chain uses TRBV2 with TRBJ2-1, with 11 bases that match TRBD2. CDR3 size: 15 residues. The V gene end was trimmed by 2 bases and the J gene end by 7 bases; junction bases not matched to a gene: 4. The germline CDR1 and CDR2 sequences are SNHLY and FYNNEI. In nucleotides, the CDR3 is TGTGCCAGCAGTGAATCTAGCGGGGGGCTAAATGAGCAGTTCTTC. Amino acids: CASSESSGGLNEQFF.

This clone was observed a single time. The chain couples TRBV6-5 to TRBJ2-1; TRBD2 agrees at 12 bases. Germline V gene sequence: CDR1 MNHEY, CDR2 SVGAGI. The CDR3 spans 13 residues. With V trimmed by 7 bases and J by 7 bases, 2 bases remained unmatched. This CDR3 is CASNLAGGNEQFF. As DNA, the CDR3 is TGTGCCAGCAACCTAGCGGGGGGGAATGAGCAGTTCTTC.

V gene TRBV28 combines with J gene TRBJ2-1, with D possibly matching TRBD1 (6 bases). CDR3 length equals 12 residues. Germline values: CDR1 MDHEN, CDR2 SYDVKM. V was shortened by 5 bases and J by 13 bases, with 15 bases between the two germline ends. The CDR3 loop reads CASSTSGTIQFF. The CDR3 bases are TGTGCCAGCAGTACTTCCGGGACAATACAGTTCTTC.

The J gene is TRBJ2-7, the V gene TRBV6-5; perhaps TRBD2 as D (6 bases). The CDR3 is made up of 15 amino acids. V was clipped by 4 bases and J by 5 bases, with 18 bases between them. The germline CDR1 and CDR2 sequences are MNHEY and SVGAGI. In nucleotides, the CDR3 is TGTGCCAGCAGTTTAGGGCCTACTAGCTTCAACGAGCAGTACGTC. The encoded protein is CASSLGPTSFNEQYV.

This chain connects TRBV12-3 or TRBV12-4 to TRBJ1-1; D is ambiguous. The CDR3 contains 13 residues. V lost 5 bases and J lost 1, with 8 bases in between. The CDR3 DNA reads TGTGCCAGCAGTACCGACCCGAACACTGAAGCTTTCTTT. Translated: CASSTDPNTEAFF.

This sequence joins TRBV19 and TRBJ1-5; 8 nucleotides agree with TRBD1. CDR1 and CDR2 (germline): LNHDA, SQIVND (reference sequence). V dropped 1 base and J dropped 5; count of bases not matched to a gene: 10. The CDR3 runs to 17 residues. For the CDR3, the DNA is TGTGCCAGTAGTATAGGGTTAGGGCAGGGGGCTTATCAGCCCCAGCATTTT. The encoded protein is CASSIGLGQGAYQPQHF.

This CDR3 is CASSLEVGQGYEQYF. CDR3 DNA sequence: TGCGCCAGCAGCTTGGAAGTGGGACAGGGCTACGAGCAGTACTTC. The chain combines TRBV5-1 with TRBJ2-7; the match to TRBD1 covers 9 bases. Per germline, CDR1 SGHRS and CDR2 YFSETQ. The CDR3 consists of 15 residues. V was clipped by 0 bases and J by 3 bases; unmatched bases: 4.

The chain is built from TRBV30 and TRBJ2-1; 7 nucleotides line up with TRBD1. This CDR3 has 11 residues. Germline V CDR1 and CDR2: GTSNPN, SVGIG (reference sequence). The ends lost 8 bases at V and 9 bases at J; junction bases unmatched: 7. CDR3 bases: TGTGCCAGAGACAGGGTTGGTGAGCAGTTCTTC. It translates to CARDRVGEQFF.

V and J are TRBV6-4 and TRBJ2-3; weak D call: TRBD2 (6 bases). Trimming cost V 0 bases and J 3 bases, with 7 bases left between them. This CDR3 spans 14 amino acids. Germline V gene data show CDR1 as MRHNA and CDR2 as SNTAGT. For the CDR3, the DNA is TGTGCCAGCAGTGACTCCGGGACTACAGATACGCAGTATTTT. Translated: CASSDSGTTDTQYF.